This entry lists 6 T cell receptor beta chains sequenced from one sample in a study of response to subunit inactivated influenza vaccine. In TCRdb, the RT-PCR reads were re-called with MiXCR into one record per CDR3 protein. Of about 540,000 distinct CDR3 sequences in the sample, under 30% were seen once. This same sample was also part of a study on T cells expressing NK-cell markers. As that report states: 5'RACE template switching with UMIs produced the TCR beta cDNA.

Here the sequenced sample was CD4+ T cells sorted from PBMCs, taken 11 to 12 days after vaccination. The receptor set was obtained from a man aged 50 to 59 who received an inactivated influenza vaccine.

At least ten counts were recorded for this clonotype. The V call is TRBV5-1, the J call TRBJ2-3, with a tentative D call TRBD2 (6 bases). The CDR3 has 16 amino acids. The ends were cut back, 4 bases at V and 3 bases at J, with 18 bases in the middle. Looked up from germline, CDR1 is SGHRS and CDR2 is YFSETQ. This CDR3 reads CASSRTVGGRTDTQYF. CDR3 coding DNA: TGCGCCAGCAGCCGCACGGTAGGAGGGAGGACAGATACGCAGTATTTT.

The chain's CDR3 is CSVEKGRLGSNQPQHF. The DNA of the CDR3 is TGCAGCGTTGAGAAAGGGCGTCTGGGTAGCAATCAGCCCCAGCATTTT. The rearrangement joins TRBV29-1 to TRBJ1-5, with D unclear. The CDR3 runs 16 residues. Deletions cut 3 bases from V and 0 bases from J, with 15 bases between. Germline loops: CDR1 SQVTM, CDR2 ANQGSEA.

This clonotype has just a few counts. The chain joins TRBV18 to TRBJ2-1; no definite D call. Per germline, CDR1 KGHSH and CDR2 LQKENI. V gave up 5 bases and J gave up 7 bases, with 12 bases separating them. CDR3 length: 13 residues. CDR3 bases: TGTGCCAGCTCATCAACCCCTTTGAATGAGCAGTTCTTC. Its translation: CASSSTPLNEQFF.

V is TRBV20-1 and J is TRBJ1-2, with a weak D call TRBD1 (5 bases). V gave up 1 base and J gave up 6 bases, with 12 bases separating them. The germline V gene has CDR1 DFQATT and CDR2 SNEGSKA (reference sequence). CDR3 length: 13 amino acids. The CDR3 DNA sequence: TGCAGTGCTAGAGCAGGGCACCTGGATGGCTACACCTTC. This translates into CSARAGHLDGYTF.

The sample holds many counts of this clonotype. The rearrangement links TRBV11-2 to TRBJ2-1; weak D call: TRBD1 (5 bases). This CDR3 is 15 amino acids long. V shed 0 bases and J shed 8 bases, with 14 bases lying between them. The germline gives CDR1 SGHAT, CDR2 FQNNGV. The CDR3 nucleotides are TGTGCCAGCAGCTTAGATAGGGGTTATTACGATGAGCAGTTCTTC. It specifies CASSLDRGYYDEQFF.

This clonotype was observed a single time. The rearrangement joins TRBV7-9 to TRBJ2-3; D is possibly TRBD2 (6 bases). CDR1 and CDR2 from the germline V gene are SEHNR and FQNEAQ (reference sequence). Trimming cost V 0 bases and J 6 bases, with 13 bases left between them. The CDR3 is 15 amino acids. The CDR3 loop is CASSLAQTGVDTQYF. As DNA, the CDR3 is TGTGCCAGCAGCTTAGCGCAAACGGGAGTGGATACGCAGTATTTT.